Listed here are 29 T cell receptor beta chains from one sample, sequenced in a study of identical twins. TCRdb called the 5' RACE reads again in MiXCR, with one record for every CDR3 protein. The data show around 500,000 distinct CDR3 sequences, 11% to 15% seen once. These data also formed part of another study, on yellow fever vaccine responses in identical twins.

The sample taken for sequencing was CD4+ T cells sorted from blood. These receptors were obtained from a young woman in good health.

The chain uses TRBV6-1 and TRBJ2-3; TRBD2 matches 9 bases. Looked up from germline, CDR1 is MNHNS and CDR2 is SASEGT. With 6 bases clipped from V and 0 bases from J, the junction kept 7 bases outside the gene matches. The CDR3 is made up of 16 amino acids. The CDR3 coding sequence is TGTGCCAGCAGGCGGCGGGGGGGGACTAGCACAGATACGCAGTATTTT. Protein sequence: CASRRRGGTSTDTQYF.

This clonotype was detected ten times or more. The chain links TRBV12-3 or TRBV12-4 to TRBJ2-2; D is unclear. The CDR3 is 13 residues long. The V end lost 6 bases, the J end lost 5 bases, and 10 bases lay between the germline ends. CDR3 coding DNA: TGTGCCAGCAGACGGTCAGAGACCGGGGAGCTGTTTTTT. It specifies CASRRSETGELFF.

The chain employs TRBV6-5 and TRBJ2-3, with no clear D. CDR1 and CDR2 from the germline V gene are MNHEY and SVGAGI. V shed 7 bases and J shed 5 bases, with 7 bases lying between them. The CDR3 spans 11 residues. CDR3 in amino acids: CASTSGDTQYF. The DNA of the CDR3 is TGTGCCAGCACATCGGGAGATACGCAGTATTTT.

This clonotype was found a few times. This chain joins TRBV6-5 and TRBJ1-1; TRBD1 is a possible D gene (6 bases). Trimming left V 7 bases short and J 5 bases short, with 14 bases between. The CDR3 runs 13 residues. The germline V gene has CDR1 MNHEY and CDR2 SVGAGI. In nucleotides, the CDR3 is TGTGCCAGCACTTCGGGGGGGGCGACTGAAGCTTTCTTT. Translating gives CASTSGGATEAFF.

The CDR3 DNA follows: TGTGCCAGCAGCTTCACCCCAGGAGCTAACTATGGCTACACCTTC. Protein sequence: CASSFTPGANYGYTF. The chain recombines TRBV7-2 with TRBJ1-2; D unresolved. Trimming cost V 3 bases and J 0 bases, with 11 bases left between them. Germline V gene sequence: CDR1 SGHTA, CDR2 FQGNSA. The CDR3 loop spans 15 amino acids.

This clonotype was seen more than once but under ten times. The chain links TRBV7-6 to TRBJ2-7; D uncertain. CDR1 is SGHVS and CDR2 is FNYEAQ in the germline V gene. V was trimmed by 1 base and J by 3 bases, leaving 16 bases between them. This CDR3 has 16 amino acids. The CDR3 DNA is TGTGCCAGCAGCTTAGGGCGAATAGGGAAAAGCTACGAGCAGTACTTC. Its protein product is CASSLGRIGKSYEQYF.

CDR3 in amino acids: CATGPGPNEKLFF. In DNA, the CDR3 is TGTGCCACCGGGCCAGGACCTAATGAAAAACTGTTTTTT. The chain employs TRBV15 and TRBJ1-4; D is uncertain. This CDR3 comprises 13 residues. Per germline, CDR1 LNHNV and CDR2 YYDKDF (reference sequence). Between the trimmed V and J ends, which lost 8 bases and 3 bases, there was a span of 10 bases.

This clonotype appeared a few times. The chain employs TRBV6-5 and TRBJ2-2, with D uncertain. Germline V CDR1 and CDR2: MNHEY, SVGAGI. Trimming took 0 bases from V and 1 from J, leaving 6 bases between them. The CDR3 has 15 amino acids. The chain's CDR3 is CASSYSFLNTGELFF. In DNA form, the CDR3 reads TGTGCCAGCAGTTACTCGTTCTTGAACACCGGGGAGCTGTTTTTT.

In this sample, this clonotype turned up a few times. The gene calls are TRBV10-1 and TRBJ2-3; D ambiguous. Germline V gene sequence: CDR1 WNHNN, CDR2 SYGVQD (reference sequence). The CDR3 totals 13 residues. V lost 2 bases, J lost 4 bases, and 7 bases lay in between. The CDR3 loop reads CASSEKAPDTQYF. The CDR3 bases are TGCGCCAGCAGTGAGAAGGCCCCAGATACGCAGTATTTT.

The genes are TRBV5-1 and TRBJ2-5; 12 nucleotides line up with TRBD2. Germline loops: CDR1 SGHRS, CDR2 YFSETQ. With V trimmed by 9 bases and J by 3 bases, 6 bases remained unmatched. The CDR3 spans 14 residues. The CDR3 loop is CATRTSGEEETQYF. The CDR3 DNA reads as TGCGCCACTCGGACTAGCGGGGAGGAAGAGACCCAGTACTTC.

This clonotype was counted many times. The DNA for the CDR3 is TGTGCCAGCAGTTTATGGGACAACACCGGGGAGCTGTTTTTT. Protein sequence: CASSLWDNTGELFF. This chain connects TRBV28 to TRBJ2-2; no definite D call. Deletions cut 0 bases from V and 2 bases from J, with 4 bases between. CDR3 size: 14 residues. CDR1 and CDR2 (germline): MDHEN, SYDVKM.

The V call is TRBV6-5, the J call TRBJ2-7, with 9 bases identical to TRBD1. The junction had 0 bases not matched to a gene; V was cut back by 0 bases and J by 3 bases. The germline CDR1 and CDR2 sequences are MNHEY and SVGAGI. There are 14 residues in the CDR3. The CDR3 spells CASSYSDRGYEQYF. The CDR3 region has the DNA TGTGCCAGCAGTTACTCGGACAGGGGCTACGAGCAGTACTTC.

This clonotype has a handful of counts. The genes are TRBV9 and TRBJ1-6; 8 bases are shared with TRBD1. CDR1 and CDR2 from the germline V gene are SGDLS and YYNGEE. This CDR3 is built from 13 residues. After removal of 4 bases from V and 8 bases from J, the junction contained 2 bases not matched to a gene. CDR3 sequence: CASSTGQDSPLHF. CDR3 DNA sequence: TGTGCCAGCAGCACGGGACAGGATTCACCCCTCCACTTT.

This clonotype was seen a few times. The rearrangement joins TRBV20-1 to TRBJ2-1; D remains ambiguous. The germline V and J ends were trimmed by 3 bases and 5 bases, with 11 bases remaining between them. The germline V gene encodes CDR1 DFQATT and CDR2 SNEGSKA (reference sequence). The CDR3 spans 13 residues. CDR3 sequence reads: CSARGPANNEQFF. The DNA for the CDR3 is TGCAGTGCTAGGGGTCCAGCTAACAATGAGCAGTTCTTC.

This clonotype has more than one count but fewer than ten. The V gene is TRBV24-1, the J gene TRBJ2-3, with D possibly matching TRBD2 (6 bases). Per germline, CDR1 KGHDR and CDR2 SFDVKD. The V and J ends lost 3 bases and 1 base respectively, with 7 bases between them. The CDR3 runs 14 residues. The CDR3 sequence is CATSDKRGTDTQYF. The CDR3 DNA reads TGTGCCACCAGTGATAAGCGGGGCACAGATACGCAGTATTTT.

This chain connects TRBV25-1 to TRBJ2-4; TRBD1 aligns across 9 bases. V shed 1 base and J 2 bases; nucleotides not matched to a gene: 3. Germline V gene sequence: CDR1 MGHDK, CDR2 SYGVNS. This CDR3 comprises 16 residues. CDR3 protein: CASSELQGASKNIQYF. The CDR3 DNA reads TGTGCCAGCAGTGAATTACAGGGGGCCTCCAAAAACATTCAGTACTTC.

This chain uses TRBV10-3 with TRBJ2-7; TRBD1 matches 8 bases. Trimming cost V 2 bases and J 7 bases; bases outside gene matches: 7. Germline V gene data show CDR1 as ENHRY and CDR2 as SYGVKD. This CDR3 region has 14 residues. The CDR3 DNA sequence: TGTGCCATCAGTGAGGGGACAGGTCTGGGGGAGCAGTACTTC. Translated: CAISEGTGLGEQYF.

This clonotype appeared a few times. The chain employs TRBV5-1 and TRBJ2-1; possibly TRBD1 for D (6 bases). Germline V gene data show CDR1 as SGHRS and CDR2 as YFSETQ. The CDR3 totals 14 residues. V lost 7 bases, J lost 9 bases, and 20 bases lay in between. Here the CDR3 DNA reads TGCGCCAGCGGCCCCAAAGACAGGAATGGTGAGCAGTTCTTC. Amino acid sequence: CASGPKDRNGEQFF.

The chain carries TRBV29-1 and TRBJ1-4, with D hard to call. The ends were cut back, 4 bases at V and 0 bases at J, with 15 bases in the middle. This CDR3 comprises 16 residues. CDR1 SQVTM and CDR2 ANQGSEA come from the germline V gene. The CDR3 reads CSVVLHGDPTNEKLFF. As DNA, the CDR3 is TGCAGCGTTGTGTTACATGGAGATCCAACTAATGAAAAACTGTTTTTT.

The rearrangement links TRBV5-1 to TRBJ2-5, with D possibly TRBD2 on 6 matching bases. This CDR3 has 14 residues. The ends were cut back, 2 bases at V and 2 bases at J, with 10 bases in the middle. Germline V lookup: CDR1 SGHRS, CDR2 YFSETQ. The CDR3 sequence is CASSFWGVQETQYF. The CDR3, as DNA: TGCGCCAGCAGCTTTTGGGGGGTACAAGAGACCCAGTACTTC.

This clonotype was recorded many times. The chain uses TRBV3-1 and TRBJ2-5; no clear D gene. CDR3 length equals 15 residues. V gave up 6 bases and J gave up 0 bases, with 14 bases separating them. The germline CDR1 and CDR2 sequences are LGHDT and YNNKEL (reference sequence). For the CDR3, the DNA is TGTGCCAGCAGTCCAACGCATACTAACCAAGAGACCCAGTACTTC. Amino acids: CASSPTHTNQETQYF.

The J gene is TRBJ1-4, the V gene TRBV12-3 or TRBV12-4; D might be TRBD1 (6 bases). The CDR3 is made up of 14 amino acids. V was pared by 6 bases and J by 7 bases, with 15 bases between. CDR3 DNA sequence: TGTGCCAGCAGGCAACAGGGTTTGGTTGAAAAACTGTTTTTT. It yields the protein CASRQQGLVEKLFF.

This clonotype was counted a few times. The chain links TRBV5-1 to TRBJ2-7, with 10 bases lining up with TRBD2. Germline values: CDR1 SGHRS, CDR2 YFSETQ. The J segment lost 1 base and the V segment lost 4 bases, leaving 8 bases of the junction unmatched. This CDR3 is built from 16 residues. The CDR3 DNA is TGCGCCAGCAGCCCCCAGCCTAGCGGGGGATCCTACGAGCAGTACTTC. Its translation is CASSPQPSGGSYEQYF.

The CDR3: CASRQAFTGLGSEQYF. The CDR3 region has the DNA TGTGCCAGCAGACAGGCCTTCACGGGACTAGGGAGCGAGCAGTACTTC. The chain couples TRBV6-2 or TRBV6-3 to TRBJ2-7; 8 bases align to TRBD2. This CDR3 has 16 amino acids. In germline, CDR1 is MNHEY, CDR2 SVGEGT. After removal of 6 bases from V and 6 bases from J, the junction contained 16 bases not matched to a gene.

This clonotype was found many times. V usage is TRBV29-1 and J usage is TRBJ2-7; D could derive from TRBD1 or TRBD2 (5 bases each). The CDR3 is 13 residues long. The germline V gene has CDR1 SQVTM and CDR2 ANQGSEA. Trimming took 3 bases from V and 5 from J, leaving 14 bases between them. Written as DNA, the CDR3 is TGCAGCGTTGACAGCTCCTTGGGGGACGAGCAGTACTTC. Encoded protein: CSVDSSLGDEQYF.

This chain connects TRBV23-1 to TRBJ1-5, with TRBD1 matching 8 bases. Being an ORF, TRBV23-1 has a function that is uncertain. The CDR3 has 16 residues. V lost 0 bases and J lost 3; bases outside the gene matches: 4. The CDR3 bases are TGCGCCAGCAGTCAATCGGACAGGGCCTCCAATCAGCCCCAGCATTTT. Amino acid sequence: CASSQSDRASNQPQHF.

This clonotype came up many times. V and J are TRBV10-3 and TRBJ2-7; TRBD1 matches 10 bases. The germline V gene has CDR1 ENHRY and CDR2 SYGVKD. The V gene end was trimmed by 8 bases and the J gene end by 4 bases; junction bases not matched to a gene: 8. CDR3 length equals 14 residues. CDR3 nucleotides: TGTGCCATCGCAGGACAGGGGGGTTTTTACGAGCAGTACTTC. Residues: CAIAGQGGFYEQYF.

This clonotype was counted only a few times. The gene calls are TRBV10-2 and TRBJ1-1, with D unresolved. Trimming removed 8 bases at V and 2 bases at J, with 12 bases between. CDR1 WSHSY and CDR2 SAAADI come from the germline V gene. This CDR3 contains 13 residues. The chain's CDR3 is CASRITANTEAFF. CDR3 DNA: TGCGCCAGCCGTATTACAGCTAACACTGAAGCTTTCTTT.

The rearrangement joins TRBV7-9 to TRBJ1-5, with 8 bases matching TRBD1. Germline CDR1 and CDR2: SEHNR and FQNEAQ (reference sequence). Trimming removed 4 bases from V and 0 bases from J; junction bases left unmatched: 2. The CDR3 sequence is 15 residues long. The CDR3 nucleotides are TGTGCCAGCAGCTCCGACAGGGGTAGCAATCAGCCCCAGCATTTT. It yields the protein CASSSDRGSNQPQHF. Combining the CDR3 with reference TRBV7-9 and TRBJ1-5 gives the whole variable domain DTGVSQNPRHKITKRGQNVTFRCDPISEHNRLYWYRQTLGQGPEFLTYFQNEAQLEKSRLLSDRFSAERPKGSFSTLEIQRTEQGDSAMYLCASSSDRGSNQPQHFGDGTRLSIL.